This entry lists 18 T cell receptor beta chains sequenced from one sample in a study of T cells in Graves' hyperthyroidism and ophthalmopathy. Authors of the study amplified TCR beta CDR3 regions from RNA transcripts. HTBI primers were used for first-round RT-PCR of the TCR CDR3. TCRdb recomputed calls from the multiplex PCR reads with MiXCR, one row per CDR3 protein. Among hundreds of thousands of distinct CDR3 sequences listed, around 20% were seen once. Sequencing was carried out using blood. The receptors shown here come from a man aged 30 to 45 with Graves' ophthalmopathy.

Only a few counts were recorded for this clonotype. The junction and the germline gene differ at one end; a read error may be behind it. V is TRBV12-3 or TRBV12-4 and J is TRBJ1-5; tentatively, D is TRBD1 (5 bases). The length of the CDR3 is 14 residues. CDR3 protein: CAGSLRQGGKPQHF. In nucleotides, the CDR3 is TGTGCCGGCAGTTTAAGGCAGGGAGGGAAACCCCAGCATTTT.

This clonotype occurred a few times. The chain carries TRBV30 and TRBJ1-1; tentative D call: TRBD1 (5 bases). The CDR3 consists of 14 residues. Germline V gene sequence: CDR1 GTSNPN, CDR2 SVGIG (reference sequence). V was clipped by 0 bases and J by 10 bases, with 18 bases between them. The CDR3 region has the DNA TGTGCCTGGAGTGTTGGGCTAGGCAGGGAAGTAGCTTTCTTT. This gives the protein CAWSVGLGREVAFF. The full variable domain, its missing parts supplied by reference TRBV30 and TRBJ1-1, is SQTIHQWPATLVQPVGSPLSLECTVEGTSNPNLYWYRQAAGRGLQLLFYSVGIGQISSEVPQNLSASRPQDRQFILSSKKLLLSDSGFYLCAWSVGLGREVAFFGQGTRLTVV.

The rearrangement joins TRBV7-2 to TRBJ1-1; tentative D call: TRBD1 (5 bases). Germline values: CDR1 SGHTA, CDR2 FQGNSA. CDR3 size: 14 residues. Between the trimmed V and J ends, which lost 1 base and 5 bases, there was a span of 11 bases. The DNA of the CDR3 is TGTGCCAGCAGCTTAGTCAGGGAGGGGACTGAAGCTTTCTTT. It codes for CASSLVREGTEAFF.

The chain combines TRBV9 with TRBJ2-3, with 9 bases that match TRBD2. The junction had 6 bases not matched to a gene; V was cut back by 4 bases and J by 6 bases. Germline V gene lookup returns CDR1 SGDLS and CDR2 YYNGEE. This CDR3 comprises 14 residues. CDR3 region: CASSPGLAMDTQYF. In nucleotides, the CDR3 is TGTGCCAGCAGCCCGGGACTAGCTATGGATACGCAGTATTTT.

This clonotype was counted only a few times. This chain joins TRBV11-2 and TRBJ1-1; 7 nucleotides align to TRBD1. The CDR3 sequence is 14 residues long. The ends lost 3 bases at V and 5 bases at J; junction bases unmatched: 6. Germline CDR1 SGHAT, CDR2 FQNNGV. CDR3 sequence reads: CASSFLQGSTEAFF. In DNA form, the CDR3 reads TGTGCCAGCAGCTTCCTACAGGGGAGTACTGAAGCTTTCTTT.

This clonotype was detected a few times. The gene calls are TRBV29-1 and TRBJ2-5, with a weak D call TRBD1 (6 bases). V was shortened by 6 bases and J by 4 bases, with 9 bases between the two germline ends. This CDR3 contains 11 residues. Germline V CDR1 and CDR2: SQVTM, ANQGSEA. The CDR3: CSVTGRETQYF. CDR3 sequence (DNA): TGCAGCGTAACAGGGCGAGAGACCCAGTACTTC.

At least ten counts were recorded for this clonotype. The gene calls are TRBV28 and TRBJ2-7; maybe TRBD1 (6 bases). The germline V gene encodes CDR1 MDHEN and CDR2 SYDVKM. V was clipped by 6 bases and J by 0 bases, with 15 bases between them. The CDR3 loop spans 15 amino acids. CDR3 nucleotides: TGTGCCAGCAGGAGACAGGAAGGGTACTCCTACGAGCAGTACTTC. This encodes CASRRQEGYSYEQYF.

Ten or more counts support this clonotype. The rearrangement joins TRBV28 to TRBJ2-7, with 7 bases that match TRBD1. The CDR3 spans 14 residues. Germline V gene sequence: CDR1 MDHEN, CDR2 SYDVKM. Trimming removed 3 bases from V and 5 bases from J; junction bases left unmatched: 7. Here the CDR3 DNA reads TGTGCCAGCAGTTTGAGGGGGCTGGTCCACGAGCAGTACTTC. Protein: CASSLRGLVHEQYF.

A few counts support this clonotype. The CDR3 is CASSKATSGRNEQYF. CDR3 DNA: TGTGCCAGCAGCAAAGCGACTAGCGGGAGGAACGAGCAGTACTTC. The chain employs TRBV6-1 and TRBJ2-7; TRBD2 aligns across 13 bases. This CDR3 is built from 15 residues. CDR1 is MNHNS, CDR2 SASEGT, per germline. J gave up 5 bases and V 6 bases, and 7 bases lay outside the gene matches.

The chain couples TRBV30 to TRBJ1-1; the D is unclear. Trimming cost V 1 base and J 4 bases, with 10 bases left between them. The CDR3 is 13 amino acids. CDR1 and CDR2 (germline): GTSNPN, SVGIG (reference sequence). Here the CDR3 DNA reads TGTGCCTGGAGTGCAATCCCCCCCACTGAAGCTTTCTTT. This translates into CAWSAIPPTEAFF.

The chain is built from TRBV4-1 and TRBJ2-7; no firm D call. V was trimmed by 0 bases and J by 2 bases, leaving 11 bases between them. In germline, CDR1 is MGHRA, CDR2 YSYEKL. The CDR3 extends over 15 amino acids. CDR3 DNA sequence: TGCGCCAGCAGCCAAGAAAGCGCTAGAGCCTACGAGCAGTACTTC. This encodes CASSQESARAYEQYF.

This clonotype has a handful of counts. This CDR3 reads CAWRAGTVFSGNTIYF. CDR3 coding DNA: TGTGCCTGGAGGGCTGGGACAGTGTTCTCTGGAAACACCATATATTTT. This chain uses TRBV30 with TRBJ1-3; 7 bases map to TRBD1. J was trimmed by 0 bases and V by 3 bases; bases with no gene match: 8. CDR1 and CDR2 from the germline V gene are GTSNPN and SVGIG (reference sequence). There are 16 residues in the CDR3.

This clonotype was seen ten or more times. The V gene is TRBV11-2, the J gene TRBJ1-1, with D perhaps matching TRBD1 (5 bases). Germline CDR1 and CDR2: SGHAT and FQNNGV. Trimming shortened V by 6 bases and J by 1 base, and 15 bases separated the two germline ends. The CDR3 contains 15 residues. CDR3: CASSSGARGNTEAFF. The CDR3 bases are TGTGCCAGCAGTTCCGGGGCACGGGGGAACACTGAAGCTTTCTTT.

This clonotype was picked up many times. CDR3 residues: CASSLRGAWAGENTEAFF. The DNA for the CDR3 is TGTGCCAGCAGTTTGAGGGGAGCCTGGGCAGGCGAGAACACTGAAGCTTTCTTT. The gene calls are TRBV12-3 or TRBV12-4 and TRBJ1-1; D possibly corresponds to TRBD1 (5 bases). This CDR3 contains 18 residues. The V end was cut by 3 bases, the J end by 1 base, with 21 bases between.

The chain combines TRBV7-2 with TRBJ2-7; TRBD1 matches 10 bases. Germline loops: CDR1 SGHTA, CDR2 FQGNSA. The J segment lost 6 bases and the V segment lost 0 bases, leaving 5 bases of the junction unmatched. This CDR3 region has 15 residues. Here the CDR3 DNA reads TGTGCCAGCAGCTTAGCTGACAGGGGGCAGATCGAGCAGTACTTC. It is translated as CASSLADRGQIEQYF.

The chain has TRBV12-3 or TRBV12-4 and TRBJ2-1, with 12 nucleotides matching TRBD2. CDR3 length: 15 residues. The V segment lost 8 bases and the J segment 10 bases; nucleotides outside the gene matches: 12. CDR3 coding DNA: TGTGCCAGCGCCCTGACTAGCGGGAGATGGGAAGAGCAGTTCTTC. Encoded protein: CASALTSGRWEEQFF.

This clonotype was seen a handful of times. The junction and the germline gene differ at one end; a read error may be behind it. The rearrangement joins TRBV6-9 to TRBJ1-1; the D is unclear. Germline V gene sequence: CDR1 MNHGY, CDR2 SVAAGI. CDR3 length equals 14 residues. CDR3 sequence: CASSYSKGYTEAFF. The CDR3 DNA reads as TGTGCCAGCAGTTACTCGAAAGGATACACTGAGGCTTTCTTT.

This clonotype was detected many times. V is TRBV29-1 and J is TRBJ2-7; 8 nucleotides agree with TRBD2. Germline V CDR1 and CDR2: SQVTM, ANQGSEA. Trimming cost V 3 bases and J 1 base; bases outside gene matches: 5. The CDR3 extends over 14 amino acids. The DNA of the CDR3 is TGCAGCGTTGAGGGAACTAGCGGATCCTACGAGCAGTACTTC. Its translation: CSVEGTSGSYEQYF.